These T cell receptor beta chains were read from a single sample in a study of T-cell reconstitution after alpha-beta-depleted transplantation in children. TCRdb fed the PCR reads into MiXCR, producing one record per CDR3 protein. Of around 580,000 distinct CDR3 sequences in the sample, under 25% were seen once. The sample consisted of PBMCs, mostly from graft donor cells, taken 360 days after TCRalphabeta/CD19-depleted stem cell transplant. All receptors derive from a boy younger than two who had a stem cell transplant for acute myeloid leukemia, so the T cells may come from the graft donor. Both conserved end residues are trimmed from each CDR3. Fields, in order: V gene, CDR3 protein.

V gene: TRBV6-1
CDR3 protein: ASRNGWVGPQH

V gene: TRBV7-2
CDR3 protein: ASSIGGRGRSYEQY

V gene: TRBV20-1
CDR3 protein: SASRSPYGYT

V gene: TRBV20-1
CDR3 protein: SAREGTSLETQY

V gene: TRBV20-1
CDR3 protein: SATDIGSPMNTGELF

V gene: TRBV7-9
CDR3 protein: ASSRGQGTEAF

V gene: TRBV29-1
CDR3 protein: SVGGDRHYNEQF

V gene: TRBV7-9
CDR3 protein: ASSPSGTAPSLYGYT

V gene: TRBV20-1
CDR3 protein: SASFPRGGSYNEQF

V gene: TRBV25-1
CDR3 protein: ASSEGLVPDTQY

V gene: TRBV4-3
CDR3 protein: ASSQARQGIYEQY

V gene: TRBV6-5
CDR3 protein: ASSYPYTVNYGYT

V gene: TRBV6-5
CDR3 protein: ASSYSTGAGLTDTQY

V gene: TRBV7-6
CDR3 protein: ASTERGGYNEQF

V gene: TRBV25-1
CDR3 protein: ASSENRVAGYT

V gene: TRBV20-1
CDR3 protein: SARSPDSYEQY

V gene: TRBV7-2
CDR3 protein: ASAGGGAGGYDEQF

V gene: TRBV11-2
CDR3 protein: ASSPIRGQGSEAF

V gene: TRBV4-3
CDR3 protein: ASSLHSTAFYEQY

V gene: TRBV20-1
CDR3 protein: SARTGNYNSPLH

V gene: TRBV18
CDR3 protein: ASSPGLAGSYNEQF

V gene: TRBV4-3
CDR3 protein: ASSQVWGANTGELF